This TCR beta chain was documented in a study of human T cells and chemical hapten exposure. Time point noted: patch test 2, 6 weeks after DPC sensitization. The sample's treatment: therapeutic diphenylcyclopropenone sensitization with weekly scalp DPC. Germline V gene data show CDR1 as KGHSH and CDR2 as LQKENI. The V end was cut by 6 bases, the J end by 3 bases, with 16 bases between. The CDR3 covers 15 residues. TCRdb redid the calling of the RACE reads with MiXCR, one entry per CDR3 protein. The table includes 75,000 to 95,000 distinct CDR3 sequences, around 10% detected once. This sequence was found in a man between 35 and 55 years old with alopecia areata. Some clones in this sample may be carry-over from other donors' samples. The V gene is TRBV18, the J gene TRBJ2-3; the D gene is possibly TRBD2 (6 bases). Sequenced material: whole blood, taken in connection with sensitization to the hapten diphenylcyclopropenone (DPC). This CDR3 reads CASSTGTPLTDTQYF. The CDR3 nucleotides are TGTGCCAGCTCGACCGGGACTCCGCTAACAGATACGCAGTATTTT. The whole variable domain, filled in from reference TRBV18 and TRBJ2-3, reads NAGVMQNPRHLVRRRGQEARLRCSPMKGHSHVYWYRQLPEEGLKFMVYLQKENIIDESGMPKERFSAEFPKEGPSILRIQQVVRGDSAAYFCASSTGTPLTDTQYFGPGTRLTVL.